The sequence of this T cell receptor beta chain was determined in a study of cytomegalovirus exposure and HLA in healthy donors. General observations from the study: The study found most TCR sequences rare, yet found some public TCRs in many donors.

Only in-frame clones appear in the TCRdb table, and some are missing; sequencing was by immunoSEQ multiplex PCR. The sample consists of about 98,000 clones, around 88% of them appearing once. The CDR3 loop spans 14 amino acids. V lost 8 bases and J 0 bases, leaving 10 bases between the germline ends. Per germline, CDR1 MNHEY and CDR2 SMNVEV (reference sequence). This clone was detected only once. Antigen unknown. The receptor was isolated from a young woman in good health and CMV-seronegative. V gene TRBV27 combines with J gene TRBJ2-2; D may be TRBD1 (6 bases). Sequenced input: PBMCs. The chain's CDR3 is CASRWGPNTGELFF. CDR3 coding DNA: TGTGCCAGCCGATGGGGGCCGAACACCGGGGAGCTGTTTTTT.